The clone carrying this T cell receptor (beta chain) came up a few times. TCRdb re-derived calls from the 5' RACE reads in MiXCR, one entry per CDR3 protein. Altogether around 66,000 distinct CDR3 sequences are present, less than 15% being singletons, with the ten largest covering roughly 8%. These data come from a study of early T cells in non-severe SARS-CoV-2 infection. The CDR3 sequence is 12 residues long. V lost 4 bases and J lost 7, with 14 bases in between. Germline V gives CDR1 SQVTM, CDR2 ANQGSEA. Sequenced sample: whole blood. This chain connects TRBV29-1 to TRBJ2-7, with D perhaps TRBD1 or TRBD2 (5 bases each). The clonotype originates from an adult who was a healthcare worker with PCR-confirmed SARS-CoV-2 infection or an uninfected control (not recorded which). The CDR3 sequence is CSVAPGTDEQYF. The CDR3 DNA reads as TGCAGCGTTGCCCCAGGGACGGATGAGCAGTACTTC.